The T cell receptor (beta chain) described here comes from a study of T cell repertoires in cytomegalovirus infection (dated by TCRdb to between 2019 and 2020). Turning to the overall study: The peptide stimulations were aimed at well-studied HLA-B-restricted epitopes as well as recently identified HLA-C-restricted CMV epitopes, whose presentation resists viral immunomodulation. Donor HLA type was relevant to the analysis, as public TCR beta signatures indicated carriage of CMV infection together with the matching HLA type.

This clonotype was observed a few times. It has no known antigen specificity. Base qualities were left out, and no much larger clone turns up one base away. Results and caveats for the whole study, not just this receptor: The ex vivo response was dominated by HLA-C-restricted CMV-specific TCR beta clonotypes, which also provided the single most frequent clonotype in two of eight donors. In both this cohort and an independent roughly 400-donor cohort, the cumulative frequency of public TCR beta family members distinguished carriers of CMV infection plus the relevant HLA type.

Reads for this sample came from an Illumina HiSeq 1500. The public reads were quality trimmed at Q25 with fastp and then assembled into clones with MiXCR by TCRdb, keeping productive beta chains. Every distinct CDR3 protein forms one entry, paired with its most common genes and DNA. The sample table lists some 500,000 distinct CDR3 sequences, just under 40% of them with a count of one. The ten largest clonotypes hold roughly 50% of the sample. Read against the paper, the sample's treatment or condition label means: in vitro stimulation with specific CMV peptide epitopes to enrich CMV-specific T cells. CDR1 and CDR2, looked up from the germline V gene (reference sequence), are LNHDA and SQIVND. Trimming removed 1 base from V and 5 bases from J, leaving 15 bases between the germline ends. The CDR3 goes from the cysteine to the phenylalanine over 17 residues. This entry keeps only the CDR3 DNA: 51 bases, framed from base 1.

The sequencing here drew on cultured PBMCs, taken from culture after CMV antigen stimulation. The chain is assembled from TRBV19 and TRBJ1-6, and the D gene may be TRBD1, 5 bases matching. The sequence came from a human donor in good health (CMV status not recorded). Some clones in this sample may be carry-over from other donors' samples. For the CDR3, the sequence is CASSIGWGFEDNSPLHF. The DNA reads as follows: TGTGCCAGTAGTATAGGTTGGGGGTTTGAGGATAATTCACCCCTCCACTTT.